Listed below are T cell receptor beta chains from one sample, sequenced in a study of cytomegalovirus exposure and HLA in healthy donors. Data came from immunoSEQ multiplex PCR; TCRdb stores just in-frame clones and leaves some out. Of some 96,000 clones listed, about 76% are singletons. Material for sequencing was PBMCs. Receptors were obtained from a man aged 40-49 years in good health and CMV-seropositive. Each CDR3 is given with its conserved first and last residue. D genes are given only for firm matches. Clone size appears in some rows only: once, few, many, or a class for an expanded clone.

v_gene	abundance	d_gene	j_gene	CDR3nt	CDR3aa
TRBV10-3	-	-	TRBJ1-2	TGTGCCATCAGTAGAGGGACTGACAGTACTAACTATGGCTACACCTTC	CAISRGTDSTNYGYTF
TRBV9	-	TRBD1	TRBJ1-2	TGTGCCAGCAGCGTAGAGGGTACAGGGGGGCACTATAACTATGGCTACACCTTC	CASSVEGTGGHYNYGYTF
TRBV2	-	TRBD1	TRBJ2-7	TGTGCCAGCAGCGGGACAGACTCCTACGAGCAGTACTTC	CASSGTDSYEQYF
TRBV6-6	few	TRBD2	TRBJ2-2	TGTGCCAGCAGTTACCTAGCGGGGTGGACGCCCGGGGAGCTGTTTTTT	CASSYLAGWTPGELFF
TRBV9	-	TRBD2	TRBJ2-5	TGTGCCAGCAGCCGGGGGGGAACCCAAGAGACCCAGTACTTC	CASSRGGTQETQYF
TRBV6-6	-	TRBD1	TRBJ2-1	TGTGCCAGCAGTATTACGGGACAGGGGCTATACAATGAGCAGTTCTTC	CASSITGQGLYNEQFF
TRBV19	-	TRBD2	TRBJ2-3	TGTGCCAGTAGTCTGTTAGCGGGGGTGAGCACAGATACGCAGTATTTT	CASSLLAGVSTDTQYF
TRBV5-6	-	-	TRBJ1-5	TGTGCCAGCAGCTTGGTAGATCAGCCCCAGCATTTT	CASSLVDQPQHF
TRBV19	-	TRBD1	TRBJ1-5	TGTGCCAGTAGTATAGACAGGGGGACCCTTTATAGCAATCAGCCCCAGCATTTT	CASSIDRGTLYSNQPQHF
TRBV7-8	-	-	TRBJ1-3	TGTGCCAGCAGCTTTGAGACAGGATATAACACCATATATTTT	CASSFETGYNTIYF
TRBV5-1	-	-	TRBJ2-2	TGCGCCAGCAGCTTGGTGGGGAGAACAGGAGGGGCGTCGAACACCGGGGAGCTGTTTTTT	CASSLVGRTGGASNTGELFF
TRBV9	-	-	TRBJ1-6	TGTGCCAGCAGCGTAGCTGGGGGCTCACCCCTCCACTTT	CASSVAGGSPLHF
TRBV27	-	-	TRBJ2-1	TGTGCCAGCAGTTCCCTAGCCGCTTACAATGAGCAGTTCTTC	CASSSLAAYNEQFF
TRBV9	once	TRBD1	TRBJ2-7	TGTGCCAGCAACCCGGGACAGGGGCCCTACGAGCAGTACTTC	CASNPGQGPYEQYF
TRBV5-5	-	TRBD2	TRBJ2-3	TGTGCCAGCAGCTTGGTAAGCGGGATAGATACGCAGTATTTT	CASSLVSGIDTQYF
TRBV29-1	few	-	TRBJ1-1	TGCAGCGTTGATGGGGCTTTCGGGGCGGGATCCGCTTTCTTT	CSVDGAFGAGSAFF
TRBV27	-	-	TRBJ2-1	TGTGCCAGCAGTTTATCGATGGTAGGGGCTAGTGAGCAGTTCTTC	CASSLSMVGASEQFF
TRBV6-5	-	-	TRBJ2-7	TGTGCCAGCAGTAACAGGGCCGAGCAGTACTTC	CASSNRAEQYF
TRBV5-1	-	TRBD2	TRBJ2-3	TGCGCCAGCAGTTTTGATCGGAGCGGGGGGGCCCGGACGCAGTATTTT	CASSFDRSGGARTQYF
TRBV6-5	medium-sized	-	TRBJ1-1	TGTGCCAGCAGTTATAACGGACACCTGAACACTGAAGCTTTCTTT	CASSYNGHLNTEAFF
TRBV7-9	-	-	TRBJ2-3	TGTGCCAGCAGCTTAGCGGGGGGGCTGGGGGATACGCAGTATTTT	CASSLAGGLGDTQYF
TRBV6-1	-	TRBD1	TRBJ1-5	TGTGCCAGCAGTGAAGACAGGGGTCAGCCCCAGCATTTT	CASSEDRGQPQHF
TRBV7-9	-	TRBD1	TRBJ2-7	TGTGCCAGCAGCGACCGGGACAGTCTTTCGTACGAGCAGTACTTC	CASSDRDSLSYEQYF
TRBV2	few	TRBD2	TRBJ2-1	TGTGCCAGCAGTGGTCGGCGGGGGGGAAACAATGAGCAGTTCTTC	CASSGRRGGNNEQFF
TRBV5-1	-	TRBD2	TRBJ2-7	TGCGCCAGCAGCCCCGGCGGGGGCTACGAGCAGTACTTC	CASSPGGGYEQYF
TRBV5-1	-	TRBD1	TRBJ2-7	TGCGCCAGCAGCTCATACGGACAGGGGGCTCTCGAGCAGTACTTC	CASSSYGQGALEQYF
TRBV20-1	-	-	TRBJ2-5	TGCAGTCCCATAGGGGAAGAGACCCAGTACTTC	CSPIGEETQYF
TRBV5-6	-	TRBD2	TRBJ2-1	TGTGCCAGCAGCAGCGGACTAGCCCCGAATGAGCAGTTCTTC	CASSSGLAPNEQFF
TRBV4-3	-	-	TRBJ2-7	TGCGCCAGCAGCCAGAATGTTCGAGGGTCCTACGAGCAGTACTTC	CASSQNVRGSYEQYF
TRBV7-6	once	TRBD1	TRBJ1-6	TGTGCCAGCAGCCCGGGACAGGGTAACAATTCACCCCTCCACTTT	CASSPGQGNNSPLHF
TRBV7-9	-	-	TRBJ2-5	TGTGCCAGCAGCTTAGCGGTCGGACAGGGAGGGGAGACCCAGTACTTC	CASSLAVGQGGETQYF
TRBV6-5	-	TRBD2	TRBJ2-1	TGTGCCAGCAGTTACTCGCAGCGGGGGGTAATTCTAGAGTTCTTC	CASSYSQRGVILEFF
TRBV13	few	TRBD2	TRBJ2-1	TGTGCCAGCAGTCGCGCCTTAGCGGGATCCCGTGAGCAGTTCTTC	CASSRALAGSREQFF
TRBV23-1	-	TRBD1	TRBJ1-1	TGCGCCAGCAGTCCCTTACCAGGGGGCGCGGGGAGAGTCACTGAAGCTTTCTTT	CASSPLPGGAGRVTEAFF
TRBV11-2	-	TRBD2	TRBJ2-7	TGTGCCAGCAGCCCGGGCCTAGCGGGAGACGAGCAGTACTTC	CASSPGLAGDEQYF
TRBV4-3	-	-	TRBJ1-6	TGCGCCAGCAGCCAGGGGGGAAATAATTCACCCCTCCACTTT	CASSQGGNNSPLHF
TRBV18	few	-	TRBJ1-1	TGTGCCAGCTCACCACCCTTGAACACTGAAGCTTTCTTT	CASSPPLNTEAFF